Following are 6 T cell receptor beta chains from one sample sequenced in a study of beta chain features in type 1 diabetes. Of the isolated RNA, all was reverse transcribed, and so the sequenced material was expressed TCRB transcripts. The protocol was immunoSEQ multiplex PCR, while the TCRdb copy is restricted to in-frame clones and leaves out a portion. The table includes some 900,000 clones, about a sixth detected once. Sequencing used naive CD4+ T cells from blood. The receptor source for this set is a woman aged 18-29 years in good health.

This clone was seen more than once but under ten times. V usage is TRBV9 and J usage is TRBJ2-5, with D unclear. Germline V gene data show CDR1 as SGDLS and CDR2 as YYNGEE. The CDR3 length is 16 residues. Trimming left V 3 bases short and J 5 bases short, with 20 bases between. In nucleotides, the CDR3 is TGTGCCAGCAGCGACCGCGACGGAAGCCTCCGGGAGACCCAGTACTTC. Translation: CASSDRDGSLRETQYF. Complete variable domain (other parts from reference TRBV9 and TRBJ2-5): DSGVTQTPKHLITATGQRVTLRCSPRSGDLSVYWYQQSLDQGLQFLIQYYNGEERAKGNILERFSAQQFPDLHSELNLSSLELGDSALYFCASSDRDGSLRETQYFGPGTRLLVL.

CDR3 amino acids: CAISVGQGSNEQYF. CDR3 bases: TGTGCCATCAGTGTGGGACAGGGTAGCAACGAGCAGTACTTC. V gene TRBV10-3 combines with J gene TRBJ2-7; 9 bases agree with TRBD1. Trimming at V came to 4 bases and at J to 5 bases, leaving 6 bases not matched to a gene. Germline V lookup: CDR1 ENHRY, CDR2 SYGVKD. The CDR3 extends over 14 amino acids.

The CDR3 nucleotides are TGTGCCAGCGGGTATGGGAGCGGGACCAACACCGGGGAGCTGTTTTTT. Translated, it gives CASGYGSGTNTGELFF. The chain joins TRBV11-2 to TRBJ2-2; 7 bases match TRBD2. J gave up 2 bases and V 8 bases, and 11 bases lay outside the gene matches. In germline, CDR1 is SGHAT, CDR2 FQNNGV. The CDR3 loop spans 16 amino acids.

The J gene is TRBJ2-1, the V gene TRBV6-5, with TRBD1 matching 7 bases. The CDR3 covers 15 residues. V trimming: 6 bases; J trimming: 4 bases; junction bases outside the gene matches: 9. The germline V gene encodes CDR1 MNHEY and CDR2 SVGAGI. This CDR3 is CASSRQGISYNEQFF. DNA of the CDR3: TGTGCCAGCAGCCGACAGGGAATTTCTTACAATGAGCAGTTCTTC.

This clone was detected a few times. One end of the junction is discordant with germline, which a read error may explain. V is TRBV7-2 and J is TRBJ2-1, with 12 bases aligning to TRBD2. CDR3 length equals 14 residues. The germline V gene encodes CDR1 SGHTA and CDR2 FQGNSA. As DNA, the CDR3 is TGTGCCAGCAGCCTAGCGGGAGGGCACAATGAGCAGTTCTTC. This encodes CASSLAGGHNEQFF.

This rearrangement joins TRBV2 to TRBJ2-3; 7 nucleotides agree with TRBD2. In germline, CDR1 is SNHLY, CDR2 FYNNEI. J lost 3 bases, V lost 5 bases, and 8 bases had no gene match. The CDR3 totals 15 residues. CDR3 bases: TGTGCCAGCAGTAATGGGCTAGCGGAAACAGATACGCAGTATTTT. Amino acids: CASSNGLAETDTQYF.